The 25 T cell receptor beta chains in this list originate from one sample, sequenced in a study of cytomegalovirus exposure and HLA in healthy donors. Primers: 60 Vbeta forward and 13 Jbeta reverse. Method: immunoSEQ multiplex PCR; TCRdb's copy keeps in-frame clones and lacks some. This table has more than 90,000 clones, approximately 75% appearing once. The sample taken for sequencing was PBMCs. Source of these receptors: a woman in her thirties or forties in good health and CMV-seronegative.

The sample holds one count of this clone. The chain uses TRBV10-3 and TRBJ1-6, with 11 bases that match TRBD1. The germline V gene encodes CDR1 ENHRY and CDR2 SYGVKD. There are 16 residues in the CDR3. After removal of 4 bases from V and 7 bases from J, the junction contained 6 bases not matched to a gene. In DNA, the CDR3 is TGTGCCATCAGTGCCAGGACAGGGGGCGCGAATTCACCCCTCCACTTT. Protein sequence: CAISARTGGANSPLHF.

V is TRBV19 and J is TRBJ2-5, with D possibly TRBD1 on 6 matching bases. The J call could be wrong; TRBJ2-7 is a better fit for the DNA end. In germline, CDR1 is LNHDA, CDR2 SQIVND (reference sequence). The CDR3 length is 13 residues. The chain's CDR3 is CASSVEQGYEQYF. The CDR3 bases are TGTGCCAGTAGTGTCGAACAGGGCTACGAGCAGTACTTC.

The J gene is TRBJ1-1, the V gene TRBV5-6, with 7 bases matching TRBD1. The CDR3 has 14 residues. CDR1 is SGHDT, CDR2 YYEEEE, per germline. The V segment lost 1 base and the J segment 4 bases; nucleotides outside the gene matches: 4. The CDR3 loop reads CASSLLTGITEAFF. CDR3 sequence (DNA): TGTGCCAGCAGCTTGCTGACAGGGATCACTGAAGCTTTCTTT. Full variable domain (remainder filled in from reference TRBV5-6 and TRBJ1-1): DAGVTQSPTHLIKTRGQQVTLRCSPKSGHDTVSWYQQALGQGPQFIFQYYEEEERQRGNFPDRFSGHQFPNYSSELNVNALLLGDSALYLCASSLLTGITEAFFGQGTRLTVV.

This clone was picked up a small number of times. The rearrangement uses TRBV6-1 and TRBJ1-1; D call uncertain. Germline V gene data show CDR1 as MNHNS and CDR2 as SASEGT. The V end was cut by 5 bases, the J end by 0 bases, with 4 bases between. This CDR3 region has 12 residues. CDR3 in amino acids: CASSHLNTEAFF. The CDR3 coding sequence is TGTGCCAGCAGTCATCTGAACACTGAAGCTTTCTTT.

The chain carries TRBV11-2 and TRBJ1-6; D remains unclear. Germline V gene sequence: CDR1 SGHAT, CDR2 FQNNGV. Trimming took off 7 bases at V and 6 bases at J, with 13 bases between the two ends. CDR3 size: 14 residues. CDR3 residues: CASTPGVSNSPLHF. DNA of the CDR3: TGTGCCAGCACCCCGGGAGTCAGTAATTCACCCCTCCACTTT.

The chain combines TRBV30 with TRBJ2-5; 9 bases are a match to TRBD2. V gave up 0 bases and J gave up 1 base; unmatched junction bases: 0. This CDR3 has 14 residues. Germline CDR1 GTSNPN, CDR2 SVGIG (reference sequence). DNA of the CDR3: TGTGCCTGGAGTGTACTAGCGGGCCAAGAGACCCAGTACTTC. It yields the protein CAWSVLAGQETQYF.

This sequence joins TRBV5-1 and TRBJ2-2; 7 positions agree with TRBD2. CDR3 size: 15 residues. Germline V CDR1 and CDR2: SGHRS, YFSETQ. V shed 4 bases and J 0 bases; nucleotides not matched to a gene: 3. The CDR3 loop is CASSAGLANTGELFF. The CDR3 nucleotides are TGCGCCAGCAGCGCCGGACTAGCGAACACCGGGGAGCTGTTTTTT.

This clone was detected a few times. CDR3 sequence reads: CASSIEGGNQPQHF. CDR3 DNA: TGTGCCAGTAGTATAGAGGGGGGTAATCAGCCCCAGCATTTT. V is TRBV19 and J is TRBJ1-5; D possibly corresponds to TRBD1 (5 bases). Germline lookup yields CDR1 LNHDA and CDR2 SQIVND (reference sequence). Between the trimmed V and J ends, which lost 0 bases and 4 bases, there was a span of 7 bases. This CDR3 has 14 amino acids.

To note about this clone: One junction end does not reproduce the germline sequence, and a read error may be involved. This chain joins TRBV9 and TRBJ2-3; TRBD2 matches at 9 bases. The CDR3 spans 16 residues. Germline CDR1 SGDLS, CDR2 YYNGEE. CDR3 coding DNA: TGTGCCAGCAGCTCCTATAGCGGGAGAGGACCAGATGCGCAGTATTTT. Protein sequence: CASSSYSGRGPDAQYF.

The V and J genes are TRBV2 and TRBJ2-1; D may be TRBD2 (5 bases). The CDR3 runs 15 residues. V was pared by 2 bases and J by 0 bases, with 8 bases between. Germline V gives CDR1 SNHLY, CDR2 FYNNEI. In DNA form, the CDR3 reads TGTGCCAGCAGTGAAAGTAGCGCCTCCTACAATGAGCAGTTCTTC. Amino acid sequence: CASSESSASYNEQFF.

The CDR3 is CASSVQGNPYEQYF. The CDR3 nucleotides are TGTGCCAGTAGTGTGCAGGGAAACCCCTACGAGCAGTACTTC. The chain uses TRBV19 and TRBJ2-5; tentative D call: TRBD1 (5 bases). The DNA end favors TRBJ2-7, so the J call may be wrong. In germline, CDR1 is LNHDA, CDR2 SQIVND (reference sequence). The CDR3 has 14 amino acids.

The V and J genes are TRBV7-9 and TRBJ2-5; 13 bases match TRBD2. Germline assignment: CDR1 SEHNR and CDR2 FQNEAQ (reference sequence). The J segment lost 4 bases and the V segment lost 5 bases, leaving 10 bases of the junction unmatched. The CDR3 length is 17 residues. The CDR3 DNA reads TGTGCCAGCAGCCACGGGACTAGCGGGGATGCAAGAGAGACCCAGTACTTC. It translates to CASSHGTSGDARETQYF.

The V gene is TRBV28, the J gene TRBJ2-7, with D maybe TRBD1 (6 bases). Germline V gene data show CDR1 as MDHEN and CDR2 as SYDVKM. The CDR3 covers 13 residues. The V end was cut by 6 bases, the J end by 3 bases, with 12 bases between. The CDR3 DNA is TGTGCCAGCAGACCTGAGGGGGTCTACGAGCAGTACTTC. It encodes CASRPEGVYEQYF.

This clone was seen a handful of times. J is TRBJ2-3 and V is TRBV7-3; 8 positions match TRBD1. This CDR3 has 15 residues. Germline V gene sequence: CDR1 SGHTA, CDR2 FQGTGA. The ends lost 4 bases at V and 1 base at J; junction bases unmatched: 4. CDR3 sequence reads: CASSSTGEGTDTQYF. Written as DNA, the CDR3 is TGTGCCAGCAGCTCGACAGGGGAGGGCACAGATACGCAGTATTTT.

The chain uses TRBV19 and TRBJ2-1; the D gene is possibly TRBD2 (5 bases). Germline loops: CDR1 LNHDA, CDR2 SQIVND (reference sequence). CDR3 length equals 15 residues. V was cut by 3 bases and J by 4 bases, with 13 bases left in between. CDR3: CASSILREAYNEQFF. CDR3 DNA: TGTGCCAGTAGTATCTTGAGGGAAGCGTACAATGAGCAGTTCTTC. Complete variable domain (other parts from reference TRBV19 and TRBJ2-1): DGGITQSPKYLFRKEGQNVTLSCEQNLNHDAMYWYRQDPGQGLRLIYYSQIVNDFQKGDIAEGYSVSREKKESFPLTVTSAQKNPTAFYLCASSILREAYNEQFFGPGTRLTVL.

The V and J genes are TRBV29-1 and TRBJ2-3; D perhaps matches TRBD1 (6 bases). CDR1 is SQVTM, CDR2 ANQGSEA, per germline. The CDR3 extends over 15 amino acids. V gave up 2 bases and J gave up 4 bases, with 16 bases separating them. CDR3 nucleotide sequence: TGCAGCGTTGAATGGGGCAGGGGAAACCCAGATACGCAGTATTTT. It translates to CSVEWGRGNPDTQYF.

The rearrangement links TRBV28 to TRBJ2-7; 8 nucleotides agree with TRBD2. In germline, CDR1 is MDHEN, CDR2 SYDVKM. V shed 11 bases and J 4 bases; nucleotides not matched to a gene: 7. The CDR3 is 12 residues long. CDR3 protein: CASGSGTYEQYF. CDR3 sequence (DNA): TGTGCCTCCGGTAGCGGGACATACGAGCAGTACTTC.

The chain employs TRBV27 and TRBJ2-6; TRBD2 is a possible D gene (5 bases). There are 15 residues in the CDR3. Germline V gene lookup returns CDR1 MNHEY and CDR2 SMNVEV (reference sequence). V was cut by 3 bases and J by 6 bases, with 12 bases left in between. The CDR3 is CASSFAGPLANVLTF. Written as DNA, the CDR3 is TGTGCCAGCAGTTTTGCGGGTCCTCTGGCCAACGTCCTGACTTTC.

V gene TRBV7-2 combines with J gene TRBJ1-5; D not certain. The CDR3 runs to 13 residues. Germline CDR1 reads SGHTA; CDR2 reads FQGNSA. V lost 4 bases to trimming and J lost 7 bases, with 11 bases between them. In DNA form, the CDR3 reads TGTGCCAGCAGCTCCGACCGAGGGCAGCCCCAGCATTTT. Its translation: CASSSDRGQPQHF.

The chain employs TRBV7-3 and TRBJ2-2; tentatively, D is TRBD2 (5 bases). This CDR3 has 14 amino acids. Trimming left V 3 bases short and J 0 bases short, with 5 bases between. Germline V lookup: CDR1 SGHTA, CDR2 FQGTGA. This chain's CDR3 is CASSFGTNTGELFF. The CDR3 coding sequence is TGTGCCAGCAGCTTCGGGACGAACACCGGGGAGCTGTTTTTT.

The chain has TRBV5-1 and TRBJ1-1; D is undetermined. In germline, CDR1 is SGHRS, CDR2 YFSETQ. V was trimmed by 7 bases and J by 1 base, leaving 11 bases between them. The CDR3 is made up of 13 amino acids. CDR3 DNA sequence: TGCGCCAGCGGCGTGAGAGGGAACACTGAAGCTTTCTTT. Its protein product is CASGVRGNTEAFF.

The chain carries TRBV11-3 and TRBJ2-3; 7 bases are shared with TRBD2. Germline-derived CDR1 and CDR2 are SGHNT and YENEEA. CDR3 length: 16 residues. Trimming took 4 bases from V and 1 from J; bases not matched to a gene: 8. The CDR3 bases are TGTGCCAGCAGCTATCGTACTAGCGAAGGCACAGATACGCAGTATTTT. Its translation is CASSYRTSEGTDTQYF.

This clone has more than one count but fewer than ten. The chain joins TRBV19 to TRBJ2-5; TRBD2 matches 12 bases. J lost 5 bases, V lost 4 bases, and 11 bases had no gene match. This CDR3 has 17 residues. The V gene's germline CDR1 is LNHDA and CDR2 SQIVND (reference sequence). The CDR3 DNA follows: TGTGCCAGTAGTACACTAGCGGGAGGTCCCGCCCCCGAGACCCAGTACTTC. Translated: CASSTLAGGPAPETQYF.

This clone was seen once. The chain recombines TRBV5-6 with TRBJ2-7; D is perhaps TRBD2 (6 bases). V dropped 0 bases and J dropped 4 bases, with 20 bases sitting between them. CDR1 is SGHDT, CDR2 YYEEEE, per germline. The CDR3 covers 17 residues. CDR3 sequence: CASSLGTSGLGRYEQYF. For the CDR3, the DNA is TGTGCCAGCAGCTTGGGCACCAGCGGGCTCGGAAGGTACGAGCAGTACTTC.

The V and J genes are TRBV7-3 and TRBJ2-7; tentative D call: TRBD2 (7 bases). Germline CDR1 SGHTA, CDR2 FQGTGA. This CDR3 comprises 15 residues. Deletions cut 5 bases from V and 2 bases from J, with 16 bases between. CDR3 region: CASSPSGGRAYEQYF. CDR3 bases: TGTGCCAGCAGCCCCTCGGGGGGCAGGGCCTACGAGCAGTACTTC.